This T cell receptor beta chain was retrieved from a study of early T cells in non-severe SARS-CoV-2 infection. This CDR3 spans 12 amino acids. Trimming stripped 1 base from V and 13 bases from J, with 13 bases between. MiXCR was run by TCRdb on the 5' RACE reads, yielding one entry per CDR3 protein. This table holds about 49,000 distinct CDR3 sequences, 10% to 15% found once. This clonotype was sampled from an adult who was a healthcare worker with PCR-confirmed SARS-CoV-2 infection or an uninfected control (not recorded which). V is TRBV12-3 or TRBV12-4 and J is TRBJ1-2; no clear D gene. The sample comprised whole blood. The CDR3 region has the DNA TGTGCCAGCAGTTTAGGGACGGATCCGGGCACCTTC. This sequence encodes CASSLGTDPGTF.